Listed here are 21 T cell receptor beta chains from one sample, sequenced in a study of Ad26.COV2.S vaccination and SARS-CoV-2 variants. Assay: immunoSEQ multiplex PCR; the TCRdb copy retains only in-frame clones and omits some. Of 100,000 or so clones listed, around 81% are singletons. The specimen was peripheral blood, collected after recovery from COVID-19. These receptors came from a human donor who had recovered from COVID-19.

The genes are TRBV10-3 and TRBJ1-6; D is uncertain. CDR1 is ENHRY, CDR2 SYGVKD, per germline. The CDR3 consists of 14 residues. Trimming pared 2 bases from V and 7 bases from J, leaving 9 bases between. The CDR3 nucleotides read TGTGCCATCAGTGAGAAGGACTTCAATTCACCCCTCCACTTT. Amino acids: CAISEKDFNSPLHF.

The genes are TRBV6-6 and TRBJ2-5, with D possibly being TRBD2 (5 bases). This CDR3 has 14 residues. V was pared by 7 bases and J by 2 bases, with 14 bases between. In germline, CDR1 is MNHNY, CDR2 SVGAGI (reference sequence). The CDR3 bases are TGTGCCAGCAAAAGAGAGGGAAATCAAGAGACCCAGTACTTC. Translation gives CASKREGNQETQYF.

The V call is TRBV11-1, the J call TRBJ2-2; D is unresolved. V dropped 4 bases and J dropped 1 base, with 10 bases sitting between them. The CDR3 extends over 15 amino acids. CDR1 SGHAT and CDR2 FQDESV come from the germline V gene (reference sequence). The CDR3 is CASSSEIMNTGELFF. In nucleotides, the CDR3 is TGTGCCAGCAGCTCCGAAATCATGAACACCGGGGAGCTGTTTTTT. The entire variable domain, with the rest obtained from reference TRBV11-1 and TRBJ2-2, is as follows: EAEVAQSPRYKITEKSQAVAFWCDPISGHATLYWYRQILGQGPELLVQFQDESVVDDSQLPKDRFSAERLKGVDSTLKIQPAELGDSAMYLCASSSEIMNTGELFFGEGSRLTVL.

Relative to its sample, this clone is medium-sized. The chain couples TRBV29-1 to TRBJ1-2, with a weak D call TRBD1 (5 bases). Germline V lookup: CDR1 SQVTM, CDR2 ANQGSEA. The CDR3 sequence is 12 residues long. V dropped 5 bases and J dropped 8 bases, with 15 bases sitting between them. CDR3 sequence: CSVLSGALGYTF. As DNA, the CDR3 is TGCAGCGTTCTCTCCGGGGCCTTAGGCTACACCTTC.

The V call is TRBV6-6, the J call TRBJ2-7; D not resolved. CDR1 and CDR2 from the germline V gene are MNHNY and SVGAGI (reference sequence). CDR3 length equals 15 residues. V lost 0 bases and J lost 7, with 16 bases in between. Written as DNA, the CDR3 is TGTGCCAGCAGTTACTCGGTCCTAGGGCGGAGTGAGCAGTACTTC. Protein product: CASSYSVLGRSEQYF.

The chain links TRBV11-3 to TRBJ2-5; D gene uncertain. Germline lookup yields CDR1 SGHNT and CDR2 YENEEA. V dropped 3 bases and J dropped 7 bases, with 15 bases sitting between them. This CDR3 contains 14 residues. CDR3 amino acids: CASSFSSGSGTQYF. The DNA of the CDR3 is TGTGCCAGCAGCTTCAGCTCCGGTTCGGGGACCCAGTACTTC. Supplemented by reference TRBV11-3 and TRBJ2-5, the full variable domain reads EAGVVQSPRYKIIEKKQPVAFWCNPISGHNTLYWYLQNLGQGPELLIRYENEEAVDDSQLPKDRFSAERLKGVDSTLKIQPAELGDSAVYLCASSFSSGSGTQYFGPGTRLLVL.

The chain uses TRBV9 and TRBJ2-5; D gene uncertain. CDR3 length: 14 residues. The germline gives CDR1 SGDLS, CDR2 YYNGEE. V was trimmed by 0 bases and J by 4 bases, leaving 10 bases between them. As DNA, the CDR3 is TGTGCCAGCAGCGTAGGTCCGACTTTAGAGACCCAGTACTTC. This codes for CASSVGPTLETQYF.

This clone appeared a single time. The chain combines TRBV5-1 with TRBJ2-2; D is perhaps TRBD1 (6 bases). V was pared by 2 bases and J by 3 bases, with 11 bases between. From germline, CDR1 is SGHRS and CDR2 YFSETQ. The CDR3 is 15 residues long. CDR3 protein: CASSFQGLYTGELFF. The CDR3 DNA reads TGCGCCAGCAGCTTTCAGGGGCTTTACACCGGGGAGCTGTTTTTT.

The chain recombines TRBV12-3 or TRBV12-4 with TRBJ1-2; D ambiguous. The CDR3 is 13 amino acids. Trimming pared 2 bases from V and 6 bases from J, leaving 10 bases between. CDR3 in amino acids: CASSLRGSDGYTF. The DNA for the CDR3 is TGTGCCAGCAGTTTAAGAGGGTCGGATGGCTACACCTTC.

This sequence joins TRBV5-4 and TRBJ1-6, with 7 bases lining up with TRBD1. There are 15 residues in the CDR3. The V and J ends lost 0 bases and 6 bases, in that order; junction bases with no gene match: 3. Looked up from germline, CDR1 is SGHNT and CDR2 is YYREEE (reference sequence). CDR3 protein: CASSLGQGGNSPLHF. In DNA, the CDR3 is TGTGCCAGCAGCTTGGGACAGGGTGGTAATTCACCCCTCCACTTT.

The V gene is TRBV14, the J gene TRBJ1-2; 9 bases fit TRBD1. This CDR3 is 13 amino acids long. Germline V CDR1 and CDR2: SGHDN, FVKESK. The V gene end was trimmed by 6 bases and the J gene end by 5 bases; junction bases not matched to a gene: 4. The CDR3 region has the DNA TGTGCCAGCAGACAACAGGGGGCTTATGGCTACACCTTC. Its protein product is CASRQQGAYGYTF.

This clone occurred once. The V and J genes are TRBV7-9 and TRBJ2-6; no reliable D call. V was cut by 1 base and J by 0 bases, with 7 bases left in between. The CDR3 has 16 amino acids. Germline CDR1 reads SEHNR; CDR2 reads FQNEAQ (reference sequence). CDR3 DNA sequence: TGTGCCAGCAGCTTAGATCCGGACTCTGGGGCCAACGTCCTGACTTTC. This gives the protein CASSLDPDSGANVLTF.

V usage is TRBV10-1 and J usage is TRBJ1-1, with 10 bases aligning to TRBD1. Per germline, CDR1 WNHNN and CDR2 SYGVQD (reference sequence). The V and J ends lost 6 bases and 6 bases, in that order; junction bases with no gene match: 4. The CDR3 is made up of 13 amino acids. The CDR3 DNA follows: TGCGCCAGCAGCGCGGGACAGGGGTCTGAAGCTTTCTTT. Protein: CASSAGQGSEAFF.

In its sample, this clone is medium-sized (0.01 to 0.1%). This chain uses TRBV2 with TRBJ1-2, with D possibly being TRBD1 (6 bases). This CDR3 is 14 amino acids long. With 6 bases removed from V and 2 bases from J, the gap between germline ends came to 13 bases. Germline V gene data show CDR1 as SNHLY and CDR2 as FYNNEI. The chain's CDR3 is CASRPGTQNYGYTF. DNA for the CDR3: TGTGCCAGCAGGCCCGGGACACAGAACTATGGCTACACCTTC.

The CDR3 DNA sequence: TGTGCCAGCAGCTCGGGACAGAACACTGAAGCTTTCTTT. This gives the protein CASSSGQNTEAFF. The chain is built from TRBV28 and TRBJ1-1; TRBD1 is a possible D gene (6 bases). Looked up from germline, CDR1 is MDHEN and CDR2 is SYDVKM. V was shortened by 6 bases and J by 1 base, with 9 bases between the two germline ends. The CDR3 contains 13 residues.

This chain connects TRBV5-5 to TRBJ2-7, with D tentatively TRBD1 (7 bases). The germline gives CDR1 SGHKS, CDR2 YYEKEE (reference sequence). This CDR3 has 15 amino acids. Deletions cut 1 base from V and 4 bases from J, with 15 bases between. CDR3 sequence reads: CASSLSRGEQYEQYF. Here the CDR3 DNA reads TGTGCCAGCAGCTTGTCCAGGGGGGAGCAGTACGAGCAGTACTTC.

This clone was seen a handful of times. The chain carries TRBV29-1 and TRBJ1-4, with D possibly matching TRBD1 (5 bases). Germline assignment: CDR1 SQVTM and CDR2 ANQGSEA. Trimming removed 8 bases at V and 8 bases at J, with 21 bases between. The CDR3 has 14 amino acids. DNA for the CDR3: TGCAGCTACTGCGCGGGGGTCCAAAGGGAAAAACTGTTTTTT. It specifies CSYCAGVQREKLFF.

The V gene is TRBV19, the J gene TRBJ1-5; TRBD1 matches at 8 bases. This CDR3 is 14 amino acids long. The ends lost 4 bases at V and 9 bases at J; junction bases unmatched: 8. CDR1 and CDR2 (germline): LNHDA, SQIVND (reference sequence). CDR3 region: CASSNTGGKGPQHF. DNA for the CDR3: TGTGCCAGTAGTAATACAGGGGGGAAAGGGCCCCAGCATTTT. The complete variable domain, with remaining parts taken from reference TRBV19 and TRBJ1-5, reads DGGITQSPKYLFRKEGQNVTLSCEQNLNHDAMYWYRQDPGQGLRLIYYSQIVNDFQKGDIAEGYSVSREKKESFPLTVTSAQKNPTAFYLCASSNTGGKGPQHFGDGTRLSIL.

The chain recombines TRBV27 with TRBJ2-4; a weak D match, TRBD1 (6 bases). The germline V gene encodes CDR1 MNHEY and CDR2 SMNVEV (reference sequence). Trimming removed 2 bases at V and 7 bases at J, with 6 bases between. CDR3 size: 12 residues. DNA for the CDR3: TGTGCCAGCAGTTTAACAGGGAACATTCAGTACTTC. Translating it yields CASSLTGNIQYF.

The CDR3 region is CASHKGGEGNQPQHF. In DNA form, the CDR3 reads TGTGCCAGCCATAAGGGGGGCGAAGGCAATCAGCCCCAGCATTTT. The chain has TRBV6-5 and TRBJ1-5; a possible D gene is TRBD1 (6 bases). Germline V gene data show CDR1 as MNHEY and CDR2 as SVGAGI. This CDR3 is built from 15 residues. Trimming cost V 8 bases and J 2 bases, with 16 bases left between them.

This clone was recorded once. The chain links TRBV3-1 (or the pseudogene TRBV3-2) to TRBJ2-7; D ambiguous. This CDR3 region has 14 residues. V lost 4 bases to trimming and J lost 3 bases, with 13 bases between them. Germline loops: CDR1 LGHDT, CDR2 YNNKEL (reference sequence). For the CDR3, the DNA is TGTGCCAGCAGCCCCTACGGGTCACTCTACGAGCAGTACTTC. Encoded protein: CASSPYGSLYEQYF.